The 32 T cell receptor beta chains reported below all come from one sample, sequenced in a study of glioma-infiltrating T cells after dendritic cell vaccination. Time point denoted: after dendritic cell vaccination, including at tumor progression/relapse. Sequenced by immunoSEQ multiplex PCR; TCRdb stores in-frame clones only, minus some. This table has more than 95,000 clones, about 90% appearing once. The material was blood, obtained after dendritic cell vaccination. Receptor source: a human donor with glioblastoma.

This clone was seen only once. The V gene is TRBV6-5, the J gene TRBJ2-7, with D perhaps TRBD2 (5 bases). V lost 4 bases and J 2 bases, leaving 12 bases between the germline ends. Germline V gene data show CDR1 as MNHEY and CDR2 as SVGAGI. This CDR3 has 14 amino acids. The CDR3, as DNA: TGTGCCAGCAGTTGGACGGAGGAGGCCTACGAGCAGTACTTC. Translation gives CASSWTEEAYEQYF.

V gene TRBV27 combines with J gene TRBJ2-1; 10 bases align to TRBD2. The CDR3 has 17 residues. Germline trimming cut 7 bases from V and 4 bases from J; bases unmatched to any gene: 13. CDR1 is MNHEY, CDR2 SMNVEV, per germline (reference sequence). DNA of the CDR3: TGTGCCAGCAACAAGTTGGGTAGCGGGGGGACATACAATGAGCAGTTCTTC. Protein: CASNKLGSGGTYNEQFF.

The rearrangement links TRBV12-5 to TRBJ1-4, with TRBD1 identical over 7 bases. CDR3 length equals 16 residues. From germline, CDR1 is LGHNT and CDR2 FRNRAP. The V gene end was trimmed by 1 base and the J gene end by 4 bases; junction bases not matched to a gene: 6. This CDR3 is CASGLALGTVNEKLFF. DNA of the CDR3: TGTGCTAGTGGTTTGGCCTTAGGGACAGTTAATGAAAAACTGTTTTTT.

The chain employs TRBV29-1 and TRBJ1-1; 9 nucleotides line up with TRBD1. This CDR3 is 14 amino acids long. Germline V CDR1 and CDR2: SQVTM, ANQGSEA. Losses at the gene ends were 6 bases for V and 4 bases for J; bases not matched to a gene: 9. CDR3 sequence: CSVRPGQGGTEAFF. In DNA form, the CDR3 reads TGCAGCGTCCGCCCGGGACAGGGAGGCACTGAAGCTTTCTTT.

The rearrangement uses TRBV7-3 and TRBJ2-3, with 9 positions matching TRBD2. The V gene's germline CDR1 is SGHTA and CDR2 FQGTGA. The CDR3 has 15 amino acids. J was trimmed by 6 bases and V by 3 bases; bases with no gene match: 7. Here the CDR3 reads CASSFRASGRDTQYF. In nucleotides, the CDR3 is TGTGCCAGCAGCTTCCGGGCCAGCGGGAGGGATACGCAGTATTTT.

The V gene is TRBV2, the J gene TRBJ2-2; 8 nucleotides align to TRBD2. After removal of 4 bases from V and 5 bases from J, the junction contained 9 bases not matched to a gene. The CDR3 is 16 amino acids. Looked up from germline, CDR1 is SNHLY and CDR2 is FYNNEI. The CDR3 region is CASSVEGLASTGELFF. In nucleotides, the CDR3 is TGTGCCAGCAGTGTGGAAGGACTAGCCTCGACCGGGGAGCTGTTTTTT.

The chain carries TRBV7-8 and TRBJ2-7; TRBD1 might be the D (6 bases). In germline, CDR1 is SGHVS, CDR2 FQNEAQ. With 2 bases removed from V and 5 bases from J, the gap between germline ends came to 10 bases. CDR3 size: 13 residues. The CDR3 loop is CASSLRGSHEQYF. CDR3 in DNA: TGTGCCAGCAGCTTAAGGGGGTCCCACGAGCAGTACTTC. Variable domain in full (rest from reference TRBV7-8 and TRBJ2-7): GAGVSQSPRYKVAKRGQDVALRCDPISGHVSLFWYQQALGQGPEFLTYFQNEAQLDKSGLPSDRFFAERPEGSVSTLKIQRTQQEDSAVYLCASSLRGSHEQYFGPGTRLTVT.

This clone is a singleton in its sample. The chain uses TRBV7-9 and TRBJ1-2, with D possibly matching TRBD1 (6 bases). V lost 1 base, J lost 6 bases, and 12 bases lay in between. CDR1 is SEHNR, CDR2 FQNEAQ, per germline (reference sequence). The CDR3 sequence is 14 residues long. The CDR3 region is CASSLESGAHGYTF. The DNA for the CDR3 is TGTGCCAGCAGCTTAGAGTCAGGGGCCCATGGCTACACCTTC.

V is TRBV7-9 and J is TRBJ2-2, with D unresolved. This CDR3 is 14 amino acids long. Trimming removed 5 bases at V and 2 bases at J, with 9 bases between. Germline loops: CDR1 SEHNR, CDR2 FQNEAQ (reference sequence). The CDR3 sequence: CASSKTRNTGELFF. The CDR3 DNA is TGTGCCAGCAGCAAGACACGAAACACCGGGGAGCTGTTTTTT.

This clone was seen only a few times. The CDR3: CASSLTGPTGELFF. CDR3 sequence (DNA): TGTGCCAGCAGTTTAACAGGTCCCACCGGGGAGCTGTTTTTT. The genes are TRBV28 and TRBJ2-2; D is perhaps TRBD1 (5 bases). The CDR3 runs 14 residues. Trimming removed 2 bases at V and 4 bases at J, with 8 bases between. CDR1 MDHEN and CDR2 SYDVKM come from the germline V gene.

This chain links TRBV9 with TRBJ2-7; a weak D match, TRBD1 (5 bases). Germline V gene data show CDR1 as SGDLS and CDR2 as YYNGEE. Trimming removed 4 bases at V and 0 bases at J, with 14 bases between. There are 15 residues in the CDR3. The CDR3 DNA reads TGTGCCAGCAGCCCCCAGCAGGGAATCTCCTACGAGCAGTACTTC. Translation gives CASSPQQGISYEQYF.

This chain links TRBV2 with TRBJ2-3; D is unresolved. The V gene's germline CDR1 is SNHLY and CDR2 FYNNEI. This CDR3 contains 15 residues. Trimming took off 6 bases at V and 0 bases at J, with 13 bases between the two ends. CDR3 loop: CASSSRRASTDTQYF. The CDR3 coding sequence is TGTGCCAGCAGCTCGAGGCGCGCAAGCACAGATACGCAGTATTTT. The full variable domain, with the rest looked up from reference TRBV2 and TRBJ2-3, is EPEVTQTPSHQVTQMGQEVILRCVPISNHLYFYWYRQILGQKVEFLVSFYNNEISEKSEIFDDQFSVERPDGSNFTLKIRSTKLEDSAMYFCASSSRRASTDTQYFGPGTRLTVL.

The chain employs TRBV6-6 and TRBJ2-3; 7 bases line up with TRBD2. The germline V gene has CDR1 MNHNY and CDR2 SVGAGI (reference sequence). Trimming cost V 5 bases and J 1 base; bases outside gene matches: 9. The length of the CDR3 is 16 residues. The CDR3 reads CASSRPRDYGTDTQYF. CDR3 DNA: TGTGCCAGCAGTAGACCCCGGGACTACGGCACAGATACGCAGTATTTT.

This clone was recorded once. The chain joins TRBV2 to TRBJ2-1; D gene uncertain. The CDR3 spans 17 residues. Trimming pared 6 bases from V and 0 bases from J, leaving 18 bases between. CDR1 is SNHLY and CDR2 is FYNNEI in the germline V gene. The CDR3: CASRHYTDASSYNEQFF. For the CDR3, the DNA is TGTGCCAGCAGGCACTACACCGACGCAAGCTCCTACAATGAGCAGTTCTTC. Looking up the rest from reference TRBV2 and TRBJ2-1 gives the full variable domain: EPEVTQTPSHQVTQMGQEVILRCVPISNHLYFYWYRQILGQKVEFLVSFYNNEISEKSEIFDDQFSVERPDGSNFTLKIRSTKLEDSAMYFCASRHYTDASSYNEQFFGPGTRLTVL.

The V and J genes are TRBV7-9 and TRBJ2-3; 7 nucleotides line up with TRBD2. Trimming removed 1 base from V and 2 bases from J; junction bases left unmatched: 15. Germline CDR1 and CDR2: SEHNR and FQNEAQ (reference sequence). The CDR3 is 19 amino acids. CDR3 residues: CASSLGPRWASGYTDTQYF. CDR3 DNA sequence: TGTGCCAGCAGCTTAGGTCCTAGGTGGGCTAGCGGCTACACAGATACGCAGTATTTT.

DNA of the CDR3: TGTGCCAGCAGTAGGACCGGGACTTACAATGAGCAGTTCTTC. Translating gives CASSRTGTYNEQFF. This chain joins TRBV6-1 and TRBJ2-1; D is possibly TRBD2 (6 bases). Per germline, CDR1 MNHNS and CDR2 SASEGT. The CDR3 consists of 14 residues. Trimming pared 5 bases from V and 4 bases from J, leaving 12 bases between.

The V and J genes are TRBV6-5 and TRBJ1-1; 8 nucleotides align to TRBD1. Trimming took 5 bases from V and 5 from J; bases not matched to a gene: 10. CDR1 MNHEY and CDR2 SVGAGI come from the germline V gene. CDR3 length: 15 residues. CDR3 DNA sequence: TGTGCCAGCAGTCCCCGCCAGGGGGCAGGGACTGAAGCTTTCTTT. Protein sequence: CASSPRQGAGTEAFF.

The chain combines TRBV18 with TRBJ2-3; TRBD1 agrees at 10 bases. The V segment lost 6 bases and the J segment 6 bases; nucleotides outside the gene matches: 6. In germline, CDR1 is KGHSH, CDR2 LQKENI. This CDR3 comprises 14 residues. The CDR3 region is CASSAGTGADTQYF. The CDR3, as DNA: TGTGCCAGCTCTGCCGGGACAGGGGCGGATACGCAGTATTTT.

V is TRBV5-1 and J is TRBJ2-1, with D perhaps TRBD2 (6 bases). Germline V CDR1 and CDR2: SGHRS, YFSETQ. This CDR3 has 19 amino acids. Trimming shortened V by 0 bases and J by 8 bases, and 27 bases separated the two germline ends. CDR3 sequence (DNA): TGCGCCAGCAGCTTGGGCGTGTCTATCCGGGACTTGGGTTGGGATGAGCAGTTCTTC. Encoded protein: CASSLGVSIRDLGWDEQFF.

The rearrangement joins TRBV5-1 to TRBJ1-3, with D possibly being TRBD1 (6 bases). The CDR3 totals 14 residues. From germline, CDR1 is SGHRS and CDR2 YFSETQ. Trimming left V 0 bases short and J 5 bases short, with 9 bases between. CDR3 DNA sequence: TGCGCCAGCAGCTTGGGACAGGCACGAAACACCATATATTTT. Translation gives CASSLGQARNTIYF.

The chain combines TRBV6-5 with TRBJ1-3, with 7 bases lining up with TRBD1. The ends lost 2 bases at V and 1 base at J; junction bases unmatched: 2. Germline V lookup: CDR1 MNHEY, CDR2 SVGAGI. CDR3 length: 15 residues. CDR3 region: CASSYGRGSGNTIYF. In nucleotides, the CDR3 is TGTGCCAGCAGTTACGGCAGGGGGTCTGGAAACACCATATATTTT.

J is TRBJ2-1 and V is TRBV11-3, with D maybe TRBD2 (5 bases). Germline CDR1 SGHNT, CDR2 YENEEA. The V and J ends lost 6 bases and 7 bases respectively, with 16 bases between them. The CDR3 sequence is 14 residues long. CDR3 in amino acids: CASRRRSSGNEQFF. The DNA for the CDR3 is TGTGCCAGCAGGCGGAGGTCGTCGGGGAATGAGCAGTTCTTC. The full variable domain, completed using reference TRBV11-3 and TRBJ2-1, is EAGVVQSPRYKIIEKKQPVAFWCNPISGHNTLYWYLQNLGQGPELLIRYENEEAVDDSQLPKDRFSAERLKGVDSTLKIQPAELGDSAVYLCASRRRSSGNEQFFGPGTRLTVL.

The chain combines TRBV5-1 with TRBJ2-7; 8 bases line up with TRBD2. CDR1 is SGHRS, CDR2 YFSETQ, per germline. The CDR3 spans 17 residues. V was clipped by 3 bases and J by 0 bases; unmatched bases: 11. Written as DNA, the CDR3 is TGCGCCAGCAGCTCCGGCCTGGTAGCGGGGTCCTCCTACGAGCAGTACTTC. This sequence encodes CASSSGLVAGSSYEQYF.

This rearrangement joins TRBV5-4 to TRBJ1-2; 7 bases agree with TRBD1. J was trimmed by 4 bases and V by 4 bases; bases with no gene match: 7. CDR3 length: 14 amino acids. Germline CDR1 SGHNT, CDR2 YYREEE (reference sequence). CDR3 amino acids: CASSPGTETYGYTF. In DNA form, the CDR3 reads TGTGCCAGCAGCCCCGGGACAGAGACCTATGGCTACACCTTC.

The CDR3 nucleotides are TGTGCCAGCAGCGCGACTAGCGGGGTTGAGGGAGTCCAGTACTTC. The encoded protein is CASSATSGVEGVQYF. The rearrangement joins TRBV9 to TRBJ2-5; TRBD2 agrees at 11 bases. The CDR3 runs 15 residues. CDR1 and CDR2 from the germline V gene are SGDLS and YYNGEE. J was trimmed by 10 bases and V by 3 bases; bases with no gene match: 11.

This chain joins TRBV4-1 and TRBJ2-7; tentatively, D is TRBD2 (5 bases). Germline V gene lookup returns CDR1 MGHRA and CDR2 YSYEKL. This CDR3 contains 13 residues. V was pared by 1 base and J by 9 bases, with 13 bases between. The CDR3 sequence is CASSQVVGEGQYF. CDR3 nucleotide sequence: TGCGCCAGCAGCCAAGTAGTCGGTGAGGGGCAGTACTTC.

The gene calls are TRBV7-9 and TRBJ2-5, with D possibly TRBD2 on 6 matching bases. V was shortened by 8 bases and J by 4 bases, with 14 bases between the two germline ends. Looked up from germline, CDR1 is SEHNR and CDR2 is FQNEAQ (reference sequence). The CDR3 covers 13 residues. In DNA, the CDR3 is TGTGCCAGCTATAACCTGGGGGGAGAGACCCAGTACTTC. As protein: CASYNLGGETQYF.

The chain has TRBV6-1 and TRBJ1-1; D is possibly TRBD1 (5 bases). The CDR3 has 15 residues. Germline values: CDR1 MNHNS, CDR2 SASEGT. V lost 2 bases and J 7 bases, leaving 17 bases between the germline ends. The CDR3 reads CASSEHSGVPLEAFF. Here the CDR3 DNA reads TGTGCCAGCAGTGAACACTCGGGGGTCCCGCTTGAAGCTTTCTTT.

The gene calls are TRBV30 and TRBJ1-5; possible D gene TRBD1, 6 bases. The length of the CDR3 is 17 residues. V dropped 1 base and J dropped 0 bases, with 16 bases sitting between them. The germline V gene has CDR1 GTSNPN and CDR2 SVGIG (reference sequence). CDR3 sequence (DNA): TGTGCCTGGAGTGGGGGGCAGAGACTTTATAGCAATCAGCCCCAGCATTTT. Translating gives CAWSGGQRLYSNQPQHF.

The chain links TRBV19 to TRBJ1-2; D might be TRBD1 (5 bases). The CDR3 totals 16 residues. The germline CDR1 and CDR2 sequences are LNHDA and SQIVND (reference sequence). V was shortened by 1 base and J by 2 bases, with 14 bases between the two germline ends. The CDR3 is CASSIVRWGRNYGYTF. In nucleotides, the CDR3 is TGTGCCAGTAGTATAGTTCGGTGGGGCAGGAACTATGGCTACACCTTC.

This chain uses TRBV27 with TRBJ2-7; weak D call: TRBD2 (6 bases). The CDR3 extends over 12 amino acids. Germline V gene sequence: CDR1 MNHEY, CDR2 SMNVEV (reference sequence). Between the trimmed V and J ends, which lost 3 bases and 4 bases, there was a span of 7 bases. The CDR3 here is CASSFRGYEQYF. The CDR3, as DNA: TGTGCCAGCAGTTTCCGGGGGTACGAGCAGTACTTC.

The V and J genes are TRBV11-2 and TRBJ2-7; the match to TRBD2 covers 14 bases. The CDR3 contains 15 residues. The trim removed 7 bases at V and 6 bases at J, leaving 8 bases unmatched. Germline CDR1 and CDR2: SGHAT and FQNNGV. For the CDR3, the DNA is TGTGCCAGCACACCGGGGACTAGCGGGAGAGGCGAGCAGTACTTC. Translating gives CASTPGTSGRGEQYF.